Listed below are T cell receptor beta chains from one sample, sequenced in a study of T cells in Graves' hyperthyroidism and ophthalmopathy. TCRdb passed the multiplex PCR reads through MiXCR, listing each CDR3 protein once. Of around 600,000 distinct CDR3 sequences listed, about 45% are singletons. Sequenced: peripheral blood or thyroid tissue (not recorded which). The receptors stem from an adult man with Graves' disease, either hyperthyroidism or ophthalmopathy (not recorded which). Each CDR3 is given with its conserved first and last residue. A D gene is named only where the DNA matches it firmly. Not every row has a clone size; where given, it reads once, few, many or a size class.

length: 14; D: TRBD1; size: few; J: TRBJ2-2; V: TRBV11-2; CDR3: CASSPDRVTGELFF; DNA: TGTGCCAGCAGCCCCGACAGGGTCACCGGGGAGCTGTTTTTT
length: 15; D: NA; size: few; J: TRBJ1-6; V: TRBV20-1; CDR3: CSARGRRASDSPLHF; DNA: TGCAGTGCTAGAGGAAGAAGGGCTTCTGATTCACCCCTCCACTTT
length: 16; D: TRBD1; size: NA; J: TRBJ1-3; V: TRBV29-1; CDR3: CSVEPGTGVSGNTIYF; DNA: TGCAGCGTTGAGCCTGGGACAGGCGTCTCTGGAAACACCATATATTTT
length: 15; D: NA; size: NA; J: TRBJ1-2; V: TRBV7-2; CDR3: CASSEIEGRSYGYTF; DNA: TGTGCCAGCAGCGAAATCGAGGGGCGCAGCTATGGCTACACCTTC
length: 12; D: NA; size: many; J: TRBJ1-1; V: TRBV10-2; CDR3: CATMSMNTEAFF; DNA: TGCGCCACCATGTCCATGAACACTGAAGCTTTCTTT
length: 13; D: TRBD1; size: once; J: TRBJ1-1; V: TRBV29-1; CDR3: CSVTQGMNTEAFF; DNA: TGCAGCGTCACACAGGGGATGAACACTGAAGCTTTCTTT
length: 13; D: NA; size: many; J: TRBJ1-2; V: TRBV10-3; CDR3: CAISESSLTGYTF; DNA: TGTGCCATCAGTGAGTCCTCTTTGACTGGCTACACCTTC
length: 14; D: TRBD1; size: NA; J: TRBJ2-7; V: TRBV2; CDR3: CASRPSMTGMIIYF; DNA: TGTGCCAGCAGGCCGTCAATGACAGGGATGATCATATACTTC
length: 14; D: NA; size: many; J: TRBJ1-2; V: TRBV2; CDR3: CASSEYGPGYGYTF; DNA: TGTGCCAGCAGTGAATATGGGCCAGGGTATGGCTACACCTTC
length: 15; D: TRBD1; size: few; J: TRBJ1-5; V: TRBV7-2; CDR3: CASSLGQGGYQPQHF; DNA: TGTGCCAGCAGCTTAGGACAGGGGGGGTATCAGCCCCAGCATTTT
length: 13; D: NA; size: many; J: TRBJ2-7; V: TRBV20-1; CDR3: CSAIRTGSYEQYF; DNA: TGCAGTGCTATCCGGACTGGATCCTACGAGCAGTACTTC
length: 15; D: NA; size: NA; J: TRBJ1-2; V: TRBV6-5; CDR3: CASSYGTTGTGGYTF; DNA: TGTGCCAGCAGTTACGGAACCACAGGGACTGGGGGCTACACCTTC
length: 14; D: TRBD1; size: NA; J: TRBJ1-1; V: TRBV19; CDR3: CASTLEGQSTEAFF; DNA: TGTGCCAGCACCCTTGAGGGACAGAGCACTGAAGCTTTCTTT
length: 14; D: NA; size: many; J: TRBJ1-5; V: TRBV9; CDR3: CASSDRESNQPQHF; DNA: TGTGCCAGCAGCGACCGGGAGAGCAATCAGCCCCAGCATTTT
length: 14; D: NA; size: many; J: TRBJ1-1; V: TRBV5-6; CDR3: CASSLSGRNTEAFF; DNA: TGTGCCAGCAGCTTGAGCGGGAGAAACACTGAAGCTTTCTTT
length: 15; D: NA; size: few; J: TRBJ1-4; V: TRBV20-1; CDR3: CSARASQGVYEKLFF; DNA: TGCAGTGCTAGAGCTAGTCAGGGAGTATATGAAAAACTGTTTTTT
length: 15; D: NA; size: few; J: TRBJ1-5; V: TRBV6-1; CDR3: CASSARDTPNQPQHF; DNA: TGTGCCAGCAGCGCAAGGGACACACCGAATCAGCCCCAGCATTTT
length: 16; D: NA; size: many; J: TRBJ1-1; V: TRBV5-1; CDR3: CASSLDGGGLNTEAFF; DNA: TGCGCCAGCAGCTTGGACGGTGGGGGCCTGAACACTGAAGCTTTCTTT
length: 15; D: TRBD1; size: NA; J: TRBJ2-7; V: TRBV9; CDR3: CASSQVGDRPHEQYF; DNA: TGTGCCAGCAGCCAAGTTGGGGACAGGCCCCACGAGCAGTACTTC
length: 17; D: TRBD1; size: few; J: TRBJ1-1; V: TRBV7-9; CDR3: CASSQGQARFLNTEAFF; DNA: TGTGCCAGCAGCCAGGGACAGGCAAGGTTTCTTAACACTGAAGCTTTCTTT
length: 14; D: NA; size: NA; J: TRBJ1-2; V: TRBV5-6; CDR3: CASSSGTSGYGYTF; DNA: TGTGCCAGCAGCTCGGGGACGTCCGGCTATGGCTACACCTTC
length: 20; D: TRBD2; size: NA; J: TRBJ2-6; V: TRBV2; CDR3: CASSEASPGTSGSGANVLTF; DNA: TGTGCCAGCAGTGAAGCGTCGCCCGGGACTAGCGGGTCTGGGGCCAACGTCCTGACTTTC
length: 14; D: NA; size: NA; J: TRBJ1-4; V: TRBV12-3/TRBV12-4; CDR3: CASSTDRYNEKLFF; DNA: TGTGCCAGCAGCACAGACAGGTATAATGAAAAACTGTTTTTT
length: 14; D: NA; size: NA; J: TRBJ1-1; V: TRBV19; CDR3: CASSSLWGDTEAFF; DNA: TGTGCCAGTAGTTCTCTCTGGGGGGATACTGAAGCTTTCTTT
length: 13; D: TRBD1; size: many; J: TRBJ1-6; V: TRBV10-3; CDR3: CAIGDRWDSPLHF; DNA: TGTGCCATCGGGGACAGGTGGGATTCACCCCTCCACTTT